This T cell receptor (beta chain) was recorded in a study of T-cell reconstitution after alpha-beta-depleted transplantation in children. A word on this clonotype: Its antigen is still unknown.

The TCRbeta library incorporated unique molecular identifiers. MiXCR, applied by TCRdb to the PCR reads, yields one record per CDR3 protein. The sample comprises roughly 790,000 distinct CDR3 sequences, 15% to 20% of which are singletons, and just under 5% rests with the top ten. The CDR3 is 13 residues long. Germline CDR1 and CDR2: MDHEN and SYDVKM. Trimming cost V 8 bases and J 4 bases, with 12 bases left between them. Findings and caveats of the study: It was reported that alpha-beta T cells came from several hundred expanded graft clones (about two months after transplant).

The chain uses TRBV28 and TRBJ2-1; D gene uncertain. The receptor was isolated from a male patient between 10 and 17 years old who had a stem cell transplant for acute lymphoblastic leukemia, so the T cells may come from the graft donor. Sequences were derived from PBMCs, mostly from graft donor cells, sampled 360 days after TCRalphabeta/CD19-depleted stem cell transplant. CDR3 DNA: TGTGCCAGCTGTGGAGAGCCTTACAATGAGCAGTTCTTC. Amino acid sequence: CASCGEPYNEQFF.